The 18 T cell receptor beta chains reported below all come from one sample, sequenced in a study of regulatory T cells in long-lasting Graves disease. Building of the TCR beta libraries involved iRepertoire HTBI primers and Arm-PCR of CDR3 regions. A single record per CDR3 protein comes from TCRdb applying MiXCR to the multiplex PCR reads. This sample has around 320,000 distinct CDR3 sequences, with 16% found just once. Time point described: newly diagnosed GD, antithyroid drugs for less than 3 months. PBMC RNA was the source of the TCR library. These data are also associated with another study on T cells in Graves' hyperthyroidism and ophthalmopathy.

The sample in question was peripheral blood mononuclear cells (PBMCs), obtained at new diagnosis, from a patient treated with antithyroid drugs. These receptors were obtained from a middle-aged man with Graves disease.

This chain connects TRBV27 to TRBJ2-5; 9 positions match TRBD1. CDR3 length equals 17 residues. The V segment lost 5 bases and the J segment 5 bases; nucleotides outside the gene matches: 15. The germline gives CDR1 MNHEY, CDR2 SMNVEV (reference sequence). The CDR3 DNA follows: TGTGCCAGCAGTCCGCTACAGGGGGCGATCCCTCCCGAGACCCAGTACTTC. Its protein is CASSPLQGAIPPETQYF.

This clonotype has just a few counts. This chain uses TRBV6-2 or TRBV6-3 with TRBJ1-4; D is unresolved. Germline V gene lookup returns CDR1 MNHEY and CDR2 SVGEGT. The CDR3 sequence is 14 residues long. Trimming cost V 5 bases and J 4 bases, with 11 bases left between them. The CDR3 nucleotides are TGTGCCAGCAGTAACCGACGGGGTAATGAAAAACTGTTTTTT. Protein product: CASSNRRGNEKLFF.

The sample holds many counts of this clonotype. The chain combines TRBV6-2 or TRBV6-3 with TRBJ1-1, with 8 bases matching TRBD1. The CDR3 has 15 amino acids. The trim removed 8 bases at V and 3 bases at J, leaving 11 bases unmatched. Germline CDR1 MNHEY, CDR2 SVGEGT. Written as DNA, the CDR3 is TGTGCCAGCGGCTGGACAGGGCGTTTCGACACTGAAGCTTTCTTT. Its protein product is CASGWTGRFDTEAFF.

V usage is TRBV2 and J usage is TRBJ2-3; D remains unclear. Between the trimmed V and J ends, which lost 6 bases and 9 bases, there was a span of 4 bases. This CDR3 comprises 9 residues. The germline gives CDR1 SNHLY, CDR2 FYNNEI. For the CDR3, the DNA is TGTGCCAGCAGGGTAACGCAGTATTTT. Its protein product is CASRVTQYF.

This clonotype showed up just once. A far larger clone is just one base off, so this is likely a read error. The chain links TRBV20-1 to TRBJ2-3; 14 bases align to TRBD2. With the DNA end fitting TRBJ2-7 better, the J assignment may be wrong. Per germline, CDR1 DFQATT and CDR2 SNEGSKA (reference sequence). The CDR3 loop spans 14 amino acids. The CDR3 region has the DNA TGCAGTGCTAGGGGGACTAGCGGGGGCAATGAGCAGTACTTC. It encodes CSARGTSGGNEQYF.

The chain uses TRBV5-1 and TRBJ2-1; 7 positions match TRBD1. V lost 0 bases and J lost 6; bases outside the gene matches: 0. The CDR3 is made up of 13 amino acids. Per germline, CDR1 SGHRS and CDR2 YFSETQ. Here the CDR3 DNA reads TGCGCCAGCAGCTTGGGGGACAGCAATGAGCAGTTCTTC. Translation gives CASSLGDSNEQFF.

Details on this clonotype: One end of the junction is discordant with germline, which a read error may explain. CDR3 nucleotide sequence: TGCGCCAGCAGCCAAGATTCCCTAGCGGGGGGGAGCTCGCAGTACTTC. Protein sequence: CASSQDSLAGGSSQYF. The chain links TRBV11-2 to TRBJ2-7; 12 positions agree with TRBD2. Germline V gene sequence: CDR1 SGHAT, CDR2 FQNNGV. This CDR3 comprises 16 residues. Full variable domain (missing parts from reference TRBV11-2 and TRBJ2-7): EAGVAQSPRYKIIEKRQSVAFWCNPISGHATLYWYQQILGQGPKLLIQFQNNGVVDDSQLPKDRFSAERLKGVDSTLKIQPAKLEDSAVYLCASSQDSLAGGSSQYFGPGTRLTVT.

This clonotype occurred many times. The V call is TRBV7-3, the J call TRBJ2-2; D unresolved. The CDR3 contains 14 residues. Germline V lookup: CDR1 SGHTA, CDR2 FQGTGA. Trimming removed 4 bases at V and 4 bases at J, with 10 bases between. This chain's CDR3 is CASSSVLRTGELFF. The DNA for the CDR3 is TGTGCCAGCAGCTCCGTTTTGCGCACCGGGGAGCTGTTTTTT.

This clonotype was seen ten or more times. The rearrangement uses TRBV28 and TRBJ2-7; no firm D call. V was clipped by 5 bases and J by 5 bases, with 19 bases between them. CDR1 MDHEN and CDR2 SYDVKM come from the germline V gene. The CDR3 runs to 15 residues. CDR3 in amino acids: CASSHTQMAHHEQYF. The CDR3 bases are TGTGCCAGCAGTCACACTCAGATGGCTCATCACGAGCAGTACTTC.

For this clonotype: With a much larger clone just one base away, this may be a read error. This chain connects TRBV27 to TRBJ2-5, with 8 bases aligning to TRBD2. After removal of 8 bases from V and 5 bases from J, the junction contained 16 bases not matched to a gene. Germline V gives CDR1 MNHEY, CDR2 SMNVEV (reference sequence). CDR3 length: 16 residues. CDR3 sequence reads: CASPEGRGAAPETQYF. DNA for the CDR3: TGTGCCAGCCCCGAAGGGCGGGGGGCCGCCCCGGAGACCCAGTACTTC.

This clonotype has more than one count but fewer than ten. The chain employs TRBV7-2 and TRBJ2-2; 9 positions match TRBD1. CDR1 is SGHTA and CDR2 is FQGNSA in the germline V gene. The CDR3 totals 15 residues. Trimming removed 5 bases from V and 1 base from J; junction bases left unmatched: 2. The CDR3 sequence is CASSRDRVNTGELFF. The CDR3 nucleotides are TGTGCCAGCAGCCGGGACAGGGTGAACACCGGGGAGCTGTTTTTT.

V usage is TRBV12-5 and J usage is TRBJ1-3; D not certain. This CDR3 has 13 residues. Germline assignment: CDR1 LGHNT and CDR2 FRNRAP. Trimming cost V 7 bases and J 0 bases, with 7 bases left between them. CDR3 in amino acids: CASVQSSGNTIYF. CDR3 coding DNA: TGTGCTAGTGTTCAGAGCTCTGGAAACACCATATATTTT.

This clonotype was detected a few times. The rearrangement links TRBV29-1 to TRBJ1-2, with D perhaps matching TRBD1 (5 bases). The CDR3 covers 11 residues. The germline V gene encodes CDR1 SQVTM and CDR2 ANQGSEA. Trimming took 6 bases from V and 4 from J, leaving 9 bases between them. CDR3 protein: CSVNRRYGYTF. The CDR3, as DNA: TGCAGCGTGAACAGGCGCTATGGCTACACCTTC.

For this clonotype: A junction boundary mismatches the germline segment, possibly from a read error. The gene calls are TRBV7-3 and TRBJ2-7, with TRBD1 identical over 7 bases. Germline lookup yields CDR1 SGHTA and CDR2 FQGTGA. The CDR3 runs to 15 residues. As DNA, the CDR3 is TGCGCCAGCAGCCAAGTGGGACAGAGCTCCTACGAGCAGTACTTC. Its protein is CASSQVGQSSYEQYF.

V gene TRBV28 combines with J gene TRBJ2-3; no reliable D call. TRBJ2-7 explains the end of the DNA better; the J call may be wrong. The germline CDR1 and CDR2 sequences are MDHEN and SYDVKM. The CDR3 consists of 11 residues. The CDR3 DNA reads as TGTGCCAGCAGTCTTAACTGCGAGCAGTACTTC. This codes for CASSLNCEQYF.

As regards this clonotype: One base away lies a much larger clone, so this may be a sequencing read error. Written as DNA, the CDR3 is TGTGCCAGCAGCCGTACGGGACAGGGGAATTCACCCCCCCACTTT. Its translation is CASSRTGQGNSPPHF. The V gene is TRBV12-3 or TRBV12-4, the J gene TRBJ1-6; TRBD1 agrees at 10 bases. The CDR3 is made up of 15 amino acids.

The chain uses TRBV6-1 and TRBJ2-5; D tentatively fits TRBD1 or TRBD2 (5 bases each). The V end was cut by 5 bases, the J end by 2 bases, with 15 bases between. This CDR3 has 15 amino acids. CDR1 and CDR2 from the germline V gene are MNHNS and SASEGT. DNA for the CDR3: TGTGCCAGCAGTCCCCCGGGGACCCTACAAGAGACCCAGTACTTC. It is translated as CASSPPGTLQETQYF.

To note about this clonotype: The junction departs from germline at one end; a sequencing error may be responsible. The chain combines TRBV5-5 with TRBJ2-6; D gene ambiguous. The CDR3 runs to 18 residues. The V gene's germline CDR1 is SGHKS and CDR2 YYEKEE (reference sequence). The CDR3: CASGLELRGISGANVLTF. Written as DNA, the CDR3 is TGTGCCAGCGGCTTGGAACTCCGAGGTATCTCTGGGGCCAACGTCCTGACTTTC.